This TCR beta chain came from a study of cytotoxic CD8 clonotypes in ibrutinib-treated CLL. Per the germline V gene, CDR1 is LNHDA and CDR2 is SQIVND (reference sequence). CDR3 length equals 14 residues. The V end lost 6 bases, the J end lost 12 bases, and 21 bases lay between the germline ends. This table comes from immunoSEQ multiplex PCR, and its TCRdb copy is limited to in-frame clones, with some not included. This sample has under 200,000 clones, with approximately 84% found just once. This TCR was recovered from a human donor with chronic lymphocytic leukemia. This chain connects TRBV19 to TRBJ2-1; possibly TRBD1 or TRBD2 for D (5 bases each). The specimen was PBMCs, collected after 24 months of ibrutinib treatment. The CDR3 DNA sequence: TGTGCCAGTAGACCCCGTAACGGGGCCCAAGGGCAGTTCTTC. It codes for CASRPRNGAQGQFF.